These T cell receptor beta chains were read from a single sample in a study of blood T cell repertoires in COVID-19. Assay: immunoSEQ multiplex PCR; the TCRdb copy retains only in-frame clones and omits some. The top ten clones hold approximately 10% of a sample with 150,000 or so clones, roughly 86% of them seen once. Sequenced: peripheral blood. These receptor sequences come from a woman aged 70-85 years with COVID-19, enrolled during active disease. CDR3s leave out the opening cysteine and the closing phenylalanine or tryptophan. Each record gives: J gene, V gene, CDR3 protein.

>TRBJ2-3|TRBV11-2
ASSLGGGAGDTQY
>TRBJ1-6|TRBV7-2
ASSLVRVGDSPLH
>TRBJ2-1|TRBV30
AWSGGSGEQF
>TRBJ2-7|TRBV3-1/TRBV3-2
ASSQEYRIEQY
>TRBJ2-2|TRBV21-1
ASTPGTSGVGVTGELF
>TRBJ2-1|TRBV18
ASSPMIYGGAYNEQF
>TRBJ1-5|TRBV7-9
ASSFLNQPQH
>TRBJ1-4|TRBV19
ASSTTGGDGEKLF
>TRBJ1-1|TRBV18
ASSPGKGGEAF
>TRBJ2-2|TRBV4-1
ASSLSSRNTGELF
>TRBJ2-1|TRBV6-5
ASSTGGGAGYEQF
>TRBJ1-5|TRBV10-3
AISEQQGPYQPQH
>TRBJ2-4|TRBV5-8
ASSLGTQPLAKNIQY
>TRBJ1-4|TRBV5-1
ASRSAGGNEKLF
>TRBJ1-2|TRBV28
ASRAGDGYT
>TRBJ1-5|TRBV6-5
ASRGQGQDQPQH
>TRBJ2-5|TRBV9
ASSVGIAGAPQY
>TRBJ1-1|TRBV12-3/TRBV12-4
ASSPDTNTEAF
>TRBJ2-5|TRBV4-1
ASSQGTSSYLQPETQY
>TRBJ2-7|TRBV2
ASILSRDRPYEQY
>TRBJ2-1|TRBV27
ASSLSGEMQF
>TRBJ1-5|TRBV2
ASRGRYSPYSNQPQH
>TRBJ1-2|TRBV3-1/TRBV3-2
ASSQPGYGYT
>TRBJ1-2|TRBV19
ASTLGQGSYYGYT
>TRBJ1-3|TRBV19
ASSKLPGQSSGNTIY
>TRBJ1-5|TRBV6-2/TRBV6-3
ASSPRTGNQPQH
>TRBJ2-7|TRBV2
ASSQYQGALIREQY
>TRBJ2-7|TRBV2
ASKALVVADEQY
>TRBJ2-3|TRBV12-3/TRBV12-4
ASRGTSTDTQY
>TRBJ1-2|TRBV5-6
ASFGDKNNYGYT
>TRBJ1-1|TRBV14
ASSQVGQGVFFEAF
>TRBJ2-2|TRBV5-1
ASSPRGGDHTGELF
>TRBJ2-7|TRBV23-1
ASGPGNEQY
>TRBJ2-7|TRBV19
ASRAGTASYEQY
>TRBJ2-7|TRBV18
ASSRGKGQSYEQY
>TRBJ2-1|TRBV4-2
ASSPLAGGYNEQF
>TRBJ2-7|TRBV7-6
ASSLAEDWGWDEQY
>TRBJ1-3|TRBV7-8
ASTGQGVFSGNTIY
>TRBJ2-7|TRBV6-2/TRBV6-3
ASSYSGLAEQY
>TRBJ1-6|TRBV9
ASSPGQTNSPLH
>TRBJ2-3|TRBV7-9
ASSLAGTGNTDTQY
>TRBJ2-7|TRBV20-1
SASKTSGAYEQY
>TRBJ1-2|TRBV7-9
ASSLAGAGYT
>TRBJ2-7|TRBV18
ASSLDRRGSYEQY